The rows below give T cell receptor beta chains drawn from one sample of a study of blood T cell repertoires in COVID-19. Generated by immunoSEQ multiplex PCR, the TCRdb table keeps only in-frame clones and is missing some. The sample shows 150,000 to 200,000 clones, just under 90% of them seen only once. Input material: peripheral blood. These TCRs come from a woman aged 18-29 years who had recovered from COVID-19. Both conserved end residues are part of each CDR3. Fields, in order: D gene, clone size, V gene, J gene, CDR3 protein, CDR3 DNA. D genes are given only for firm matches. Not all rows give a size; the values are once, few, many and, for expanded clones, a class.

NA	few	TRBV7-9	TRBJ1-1	CASSEEGIGTEAFF	TGTGCCAGCAGCGAAGAGGGTATTGGCACTGAAGCTTTCTTT
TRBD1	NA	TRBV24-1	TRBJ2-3	CATSDSTGRPDTQYF	TGTGCCACCAGTGATTCGACAGGGCGCCCAGATACGCAGTATTTT
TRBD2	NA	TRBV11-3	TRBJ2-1	CASSPGVRGGIEQFF	TGTGCCAGCAGCCCAGGGGTACGCGGGGGGATTGAGCAGTTCTTC
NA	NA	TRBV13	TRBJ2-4	CASSPGGAKNIQYF	TGTGCCAGCAGCCCAGGAGGGGCCAAAAACATTCAGTACTTC
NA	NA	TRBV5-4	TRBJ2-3	CASSSGDRGTDTQYF	TGTGCCAGCAGCTCGGGTGACCGGGGCACAGATACGCAGTATTTT
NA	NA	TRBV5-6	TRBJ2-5	CASSPPAGETQYF	TGTGCCAGCAGCCCCCCGGCGGGGGAGACCCAGTACTTC
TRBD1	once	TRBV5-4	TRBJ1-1	CASSSGQGETEAFF	TGTGCCAGCAGCTCGGGACAGGGGGAGACTGAAGCTTTCTTT
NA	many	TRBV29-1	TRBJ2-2	CSVEYVPTGELFF	TGCAGCGTTGAGTATGTCCCGACCGGGGAGCTGTTTTTT
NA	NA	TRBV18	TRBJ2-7	CASSHPRHPYEQYF	TGTGCCAGCTCACACCCGAGACACCCCTACGAGCAGTACTTC
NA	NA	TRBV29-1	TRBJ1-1	CSVEDRWEAFF	TGCAGCGTTGAAGATCGGTGGGAAGCTTTCTTT
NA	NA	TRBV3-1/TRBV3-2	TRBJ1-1	CASSPTQKNTEAFF	TGTGCCAGCAGCCCAACACAGAAAAACACTGAAGCTTTCTTT
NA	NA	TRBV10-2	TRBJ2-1	CASSESTLAPYNEQFF	TGCGCCAGCAGTGAGTCGACGCTAGCCCCCTACAATGAGCAGTTCTTC
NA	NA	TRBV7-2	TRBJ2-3	CASSHRGTDTQYF	TGTGCCAGCAGCCATCGGGGGACAGATACGCAGTATTTT
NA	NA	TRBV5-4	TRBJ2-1	CASSRGLALSEQFF	TGTGCCAGCAGCAGGGGTTTGGCCTTGAGTGAGCAGTTCTTC
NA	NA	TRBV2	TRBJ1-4	CATGKGSNEKLFF	TGTGCCACCGGGAAAGGATCTAATGAAAAACTGTTTTTT
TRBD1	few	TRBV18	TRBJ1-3	CASSPDRRWSSGNTIYF	TGTGCCAGCTCACCGGACAGGAGATGGAGCTCTGGAAACACCATATATTTT
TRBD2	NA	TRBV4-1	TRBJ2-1	CASSLSLAERYEQFF	TGCGCCAGCAGCCTTAGCCTAGCGGAACGGTATGAGCAGTTCTTC